This passage covers 24 T cell receptor beta chains from one sample sequenced in a study of cytomegalovirus exposure and HLA in healthy donors. The PCR contained 60 Vbeta and 13 Jbeta primers. The data were produced by immunoSEQ multiplex PCR, yet TCRdb's version contains in-frame clones alone and is incomplete. This table lists 25,000 to 40,000 clones. Sequenced: PBMCs. Receptor source: a woman aged 40-49 years in good health and CMV-seropositive.

J is TRBJ2-3 and V is TRBV1; TRBD1 was called by the table and not checked on the DNA. TRBV1 is classified as a pseudogene. CDR3 size: 15 residues. CDR3 bases: TGCACCAGCAGCCAACCTACAGGGAGCACAGATACGCAGTATTTT. Translating it yields CTSSQPTGSTDTQYF.

The rearrangement links TRBV2 to TRBJ2-3; 9 bases map to TRBD2. The V gene's germline CDR1 is SNHLY and CDR2 FYNNEI. Trimming cost V 4 bases and J 4 bases; bases outside gene matches: 6. This CDR3 region has 15 residues. In DNA, the CDR3 is TGTGCCAGCAGTGCTAGCGGGGCGGGGGCAGATACGCAGTATTTT. It yields the protein CASSASGAGADTQYF.

The chain couples TRBV6-1 to TRBJ2-7; TRBD2 aligns across 7 bases. The junction had 7 bases not matched to a gene; V was cut back by 5 bases and J by 3 bases. This CDR3 spans 14 amino acids. Per germline, CDR1 MNHNS and CDR2 SASEGT. CDR3 region: CASSKRGRDYEQYF. The CDR3 nucleotides read TGTGCCAGCAGTAAGCGGGGTAGGGACTACGAGCAGTACTTC.

The genes are TRBV28 and TRBJ2-1, with 8 bases identical to TRBD2. Germline-derived CDR1 and CDR2 are MDHEN and SYDVKM. V shed 5 bases and J 0 bases; nucleotides not matched to a gene: 6. The length of the CDR3 is 16 residues. CDR3 loop: CASSVLRGGSYNEQFF. CDR3 coding DNA: TGTGCCAGCAGTGTCCTACGGGGGGGCTCCTACAATGAGCAGTTCTTC. Based on the CDR3 plus reference TRBV28 and TRBJ2-1, the full variable domain is DVKVTQSSRYLVKRTGEKVFLECVQDMDHENMFWYRQDPGLGLRLIYFSYDVKMKEKGDIPEGYSVSREKKERFSLILESASTNQTSMYLCASSVLRGGSYNEQFFGPGTRLTVL.

This rearrangement joins TRBV6-6 to TRBJ2-5; D gene uncertain. The V end was cut by 10 bases, the J end by 5 bases, with 17 bases between. The length of the CDR3 is 13 residues. Looked up from germline, CDR1 is MNHNY and CDR2 is SVGAGI (reference sequence). CDR3: CATLGLSGETQYF. For the CDR3, the DNA is TGTGCCACCCTGGGCCTCAGTGGGGAGACCCAGTACTTC.

The chain is built from TRBV28 and TRBJ2-3; 7 bases fit TRBD1. The germline V gene has CDR1 MDHEN and CDR2 SYDVKM. This CDR3 has 16 residues. V lost 5 bases to trimming and J lost 2 bases; unmatched junction nucleotides: 10. CDR3 sequence reads: CASSQPTGTNTDTQYF. For the CDR3, the DNA is TGTGCCAGCAGTCAACCGACAGGGACAAACACAGATACGCAGTATTTT. Combining the CDR3 with reference TRBV28 and TRBJ2-3 gives the whole variable domain DVKVTQSSRYLVKRTGEKVFLECVQDMDHENMFWYRQDPGLGLRLIYFSYDVKMKEKGDIPEGYSVSREKKERFSLILESASTNQTSMYLCASSQPTGTNTDTQYFGPGTRLTVL.

V usage is TRBV7-2 and J usage is TRBJ2-3, with D maybe TRBD2 (6 bases). The V end was cut by 3 bases, the J end by 2 bases, with 18 bases between. Germline V lookup: CDR1 SGHTA, CDR2 FQGNSA. The length of the CDR3 is 17 residues. CDR3 amino acids: CASSFLGDSGFTDTQYF. DNA for the CDR3: TGTGCCAGCAGCTTCCTTGGTGATAGCGGATTCACAGATACGCAGTATTTT.

This chain uses TRBV7-2 with TRBJ1-1, with 8 bases identical to TRBD1. Trimming removed 5 bases from V and 4 bases from J; junction bases left unmatched: 9. Germline CDR1 is SGHTA and CDR2 is FQGNSA. The CDR3 totals 15 residues. The CDR3 loop reads CASSPIRDRGTEAFF. CDR3 sequence (DNA): TGTGCCAGCAGCCCAATCCGAGACAGGGGCACTGAAGCTTTCTTT.

The V and J genes are TRBV5-6 and TRBJ2-7, with D possibly matching TRBD2 (5 bases). This CDR3 has 13 amino acids. Deletions cut 2 bases from V and 2 bases from J, with 8 bases between. Germline loops: CDR1 SGHDT, CDR2 YYEEEE. Here the CDR3 DNA reads TGTGCCAGCAGCTTTCGGGGAACCTACGAGCAGTACTTC. It encodes CASSFRGTYEQYF.

This clone shows up as medium-sized by frequency. This chain uses TRBV28 with TRBJ2-1, with D unclear. The CDR3 has 11 residues. Trimming shortened V by 5 bases and J by 3 bases, and 2 bases separated the two germline ends. The germline V gene has CDR1 MDHEN and CDR2 SYDVKM. The CDR3 DNA sequence: TGTGCCAGCAGTCTCTACAATGAGCAGTTCTTC. This encodes CASSLYNEQFF.

The chain couples TRBV18 to TRBJ1-2, with 7 bases aligning to TRBD1. Germline V CDR1 and CDR2: KGHSH, LQKENI. V was clipped by 2 bases and J by 8 bases; unmatched bases: 11. The CDR3 loop spans 15 amino acids. The CDR3, as DNA: TGTGCCAGCTCACCAACAGAACCGACAGGGCGCGGCTACACCTTC. Translating gives CASSPTEPTGRGYTF.

The chain employs TRBV29-1 and TRBJ2-7, with TRBD1 matching 7 bases. The CDR3 runs to 20 residues. CDR1 SQVTM and CDR2 ANQGSEA come from the germline V gene. After removal of 4 bases from V and 2 bases from J, the junction contained 26 bases not matched to a gene. The CDR3 DNA is TGCAGCGTTGGTGGAACCGTGATTTTAACAGGGGCCCTACGAGCCTACGAGCAGTACTTC. This codes for CSVGGTVILTGALRAYEQYF.

The chain couples TRBV6-5 to TRBJ2-4; maybe TRBD1 (5 bases). Trimming removed 6 bases from V and 6 bases from J, with 18 bases in between. The CDR3 has 15 amino acids. In germline, CDR1 is MNHEY, CDR2 SVGAGI. CDR3 sequence: CASSPGRIRVNIQYF. The CDR3 coding sequence is TGTGCCAGCAGCCCAGGGCGGATCCGGGTAAACATTCAGTACTTC.

The chain carries TRBV2 and TRBJ2-3, with 10 bases identical to TRBD1. CDR1 and CDR2 (germline): SNHLY, FYNNEI. J was trimmed by 3 bases and V by 7 bases; bases with no gene match: 7. CDR3 size: 15 residues. In DNA form, the CDR3 reads TGTGCCAGCAATGATGGGACAGGGGCGACAGATACGCAGTATTTT. Amino acids: CASNDGTGATDTQYF.

The chain has TRBV15 and TRBJ2-1, with D unresolved. The CDR3 covers 14 residues. V dropped 1 base and J dropped 6 bases, with 10 bases sitting between them. Germline CDR1 reads LNHNV; CDR2 reads YYDKDF (reference sequence). Written as DNA, the CDR3 is TGTGCCACCAGCAGAGGAGGAGCGACCAATGAGCAGTTCTTC. It specifies CATSRGGATNEQFF.

The CDR3 region has the DNA TGTGCCAGCAGCTCGACCGGGACTAGCGGGCGCGGCCCCAATGAGCAGTTCTTC. Protein product: CASSSTGTSGRGPNEQFF. The genes are TRBV9 and TRBJ2-1; 12 bases align to TRBD2. The CDR3 is 18 residues long. The V and J ends lost 4 bases and 6 bases, in that order; junction bases with no gene match: 14. Germline CDR1 reads SGDLS; CDR2 reads YYNGEE.

The CDR3, as DNA: TGTGCCAGCAGTTTAACGACAGGGAACTATGGCTACACCTTC. Its protein product is CASSLTTGNYGYTF. The chain uses TRBV28 and TRBJ1-2; 7 nucleotides match TRBD1. This CDR3 is built from 14 residues. V lost 2 bases to trimming and J lost 2 bases; unmatched junction nucleotides: 2. Germline loops: CDR1 MDHEN, CDR2 SYDVKM.

J is TRBJ2-1 and V is TRBV6-1; D unresolved. Germline V gene sequence: CDR1 MNHNS, CDR2 SASEGT. There are 13 residues in the CDR3. V was trimmed by 4 bases and J by 6 bases, leaving 10 bases between them. CDR3 residues: CASSVRSLNEQFF. The CDR3 DNA follows: TGTGCCAGCAGTGTCCGGTCCCTCAATGAGCAGTTCTTC.

This chain links TRBV6-1 with TRBJ2-7, with D unresolved. V gave up 2 bases and J gave up 6 bases, with 5 bases separating them. This CDR3 contains 11 residues. Germline-derived CDR1 and CDR2 are MNHNS and SASEGT. CDR3 amino acids: CASSEKLEQYF. CDR3 coding DNA: TGTGCCAGCAGTGAAAAGCTCGAGCAGTACTTC.

CDR3 sequence (DNA): TGTGCCAGCAGTTTTTTAACAGCCCTGAACACTGAAGCTTTCTTT. Translation: CASSFLTALNTEAFF. This rearrangement joins TRBV28 to TRBJ1-1; D not certain. V lost 3 bases to trimming and J lost 0 bases, with 11 bases between them. CDR3 length: 15 amino acids. Germline CDR1 is MDHEN and CDR2 is SYDVKM.

V gene TRBV28 combines with J gene TRBJ2-2; 9 nucleotides match TRBD1. Per germline, CDR1 MDHEN and CDR2 SYDVKM. The CDR3 runs 14 residues. Trimming took 4 bases from V and 7 from J; bases not matched to a gene: 4. The CDR3 DNA sequence: TGTGCCAGCAGTTGGGACAGGGAGGTCGGGGAGCTGTTTTTT. Protein: CASSWDREVGELFF.

The rearrangement uses TRBV7-6 and TRBJ2-1; 8 bases align to TRBD2. J gave up 5 bases and V 5 bases, and 8 bases lay outside the gene matches. Germline V CDR1 and CDR2: SGHVS, FNYEAQ. This CDR3 is built from 15 residues. The CDR3 DNA follows: TGTGCCAGCAGCATTAGCGGGATCGACGACAATGAGCAGTTCTTC. It encodes CASSISGIDDNEQFF.

The rearrangement joins TRBV7-3 to TRBJ2-1; the match to TRBD2 covers 9 bases. This CDR3 region has 17 residues. V lost 5 bases and J lost 7; bases outside the gene matches: 15. Germline V gives CDR1 SGHTA, CDR2 FQGTGA. In nucleotides, the CDR3 is TGTGCCAGCAGCCAAGCCCCTTTAGCGGGAGTAGCAAATGAGCAGTTCTTC. Translating gives CASSQAPLAGVANEQFF.

V usage is TRBV28 and J usage is TRBJ2-5; 7 positions match TRBD2. The CDR3 consists of 12 residues. The germline CDR1 and CDR2 sequences are MDHEN and SYDVKM. After removal of 7 bases from V and 5 bases from J, the junction contained 4 bases not matched to a gene. CDR3: CASMAGVETQYF. The CDR3 region has the DNA TGTGCCAGCATGGCGGGAGTGGAGACCCAGTACTTC.